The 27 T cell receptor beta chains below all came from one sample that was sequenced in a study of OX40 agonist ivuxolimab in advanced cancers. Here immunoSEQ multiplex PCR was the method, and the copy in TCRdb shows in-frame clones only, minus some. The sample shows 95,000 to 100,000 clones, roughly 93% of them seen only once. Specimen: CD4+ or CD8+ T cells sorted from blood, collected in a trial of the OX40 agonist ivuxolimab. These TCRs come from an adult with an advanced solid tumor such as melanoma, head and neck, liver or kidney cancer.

The CDR3: CASSIVWDNTEAFF. DNA for the CDR3: TGTGCCAGTAGTATAGTTTGGGACAACACTGAAGCTTTCTTT. This rearrangement joins TRBV19 to TRBJ1-1; TRBD1 might be the D (5 bases). Germline V gene sequence: CDR1 LNHDA, CDR2 SQIVND (reference sequence). This CDR3 has 14 residues. Trimming left V 1 base short and J 2 bases short, with 8 bases between.

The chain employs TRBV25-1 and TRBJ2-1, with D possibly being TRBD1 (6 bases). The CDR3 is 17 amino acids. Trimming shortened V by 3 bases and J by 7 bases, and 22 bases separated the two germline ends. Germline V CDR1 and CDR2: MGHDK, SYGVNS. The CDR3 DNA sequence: TGTGCCAGCAGTGAGAATACGGGGCAGGGGCAAAAAAATGAGCAGTTCTTC. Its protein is CASSENTGQGQKNEQFF.

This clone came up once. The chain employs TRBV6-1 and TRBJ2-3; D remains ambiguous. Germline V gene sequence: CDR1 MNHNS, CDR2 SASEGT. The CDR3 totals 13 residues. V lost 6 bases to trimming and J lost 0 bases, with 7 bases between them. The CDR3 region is CASSFYSTDTQYF. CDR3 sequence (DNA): TGTGCCAGCAGCTTCTACAGCACAGATACGCAGTATTTT.

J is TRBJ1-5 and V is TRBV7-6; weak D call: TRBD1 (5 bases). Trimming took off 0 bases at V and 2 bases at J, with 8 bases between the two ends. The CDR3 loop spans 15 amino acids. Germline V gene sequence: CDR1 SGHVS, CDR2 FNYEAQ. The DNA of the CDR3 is TGTGCCAGCAGCTTAGCTGGGGGACGCAATCAGCCCCAGCATTTT. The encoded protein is CASSLAGGRNQPQHF.

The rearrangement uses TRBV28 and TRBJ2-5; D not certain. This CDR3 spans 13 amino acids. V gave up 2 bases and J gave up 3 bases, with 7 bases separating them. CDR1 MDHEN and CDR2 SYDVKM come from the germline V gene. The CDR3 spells CASSLGGEETQYF. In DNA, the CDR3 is TGTGCCAGCAGTTTAGGTGGTGAAGAGACCCAGTACTTC.

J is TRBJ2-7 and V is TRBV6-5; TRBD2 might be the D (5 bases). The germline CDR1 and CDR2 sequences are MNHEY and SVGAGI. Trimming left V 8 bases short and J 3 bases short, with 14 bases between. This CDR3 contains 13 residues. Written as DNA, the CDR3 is TGTGCCAGCGTCCGAGGGATCGGCTACGAGCAGTACTTC. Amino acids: CASVRGIGYEQYF.

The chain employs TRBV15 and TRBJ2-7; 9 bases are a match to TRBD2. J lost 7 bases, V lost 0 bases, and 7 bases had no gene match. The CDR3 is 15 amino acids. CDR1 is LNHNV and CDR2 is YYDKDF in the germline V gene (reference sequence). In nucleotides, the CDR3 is TGTGCCACCAGCAGAGATCTAGCGGGGTTCGAGGAGCAGTACTTC. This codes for CATSRDLAGFEEQYF.

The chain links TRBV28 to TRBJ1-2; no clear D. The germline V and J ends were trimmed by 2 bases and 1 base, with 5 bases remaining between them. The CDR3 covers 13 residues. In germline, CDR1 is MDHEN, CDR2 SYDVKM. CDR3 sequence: CASSLVGNYGYTF. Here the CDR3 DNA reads TGTGCCAGCAGTTTAGTGGGTAACTATGGCTACACCTTC.

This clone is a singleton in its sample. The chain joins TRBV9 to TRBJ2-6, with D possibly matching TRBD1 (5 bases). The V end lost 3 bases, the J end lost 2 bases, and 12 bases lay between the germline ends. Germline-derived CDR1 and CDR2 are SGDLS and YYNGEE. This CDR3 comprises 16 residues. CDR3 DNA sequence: TGTGCCAGCAGCGAAGGGGTCGGAACTGGGGCCAACGTCCTGACTTTC. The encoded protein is CASSEGVGTGANVLTF.

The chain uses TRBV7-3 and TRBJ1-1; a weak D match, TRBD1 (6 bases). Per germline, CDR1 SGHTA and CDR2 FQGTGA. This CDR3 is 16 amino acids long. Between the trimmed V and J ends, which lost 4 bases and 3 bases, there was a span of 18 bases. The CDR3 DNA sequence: TGTGCCAGCAGCTCCGGATATAGGACAGTAGACACTGAAGCTTTCTTT. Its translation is CASSSGYRTVDTEAFF. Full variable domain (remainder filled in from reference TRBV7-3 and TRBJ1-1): GAGVSQTPSNKVTEKGKYVELRCDPISGHTALYWYRQSLGQGPEFLIYFQGTGAADDSGLPNDRFFAVRPEGSVSTLKIQRTERGDSAVYLCASSSGYRTVDTEAFFGQGTRLTVV.

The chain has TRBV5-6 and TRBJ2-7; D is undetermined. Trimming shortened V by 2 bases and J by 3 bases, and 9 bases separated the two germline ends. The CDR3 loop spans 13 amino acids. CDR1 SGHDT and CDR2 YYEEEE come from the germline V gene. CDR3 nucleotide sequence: TGTGCCAGCAGCTTCCGAATAAGCTACGAGCAGTACGTC. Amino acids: CASSFRISYEQYV.

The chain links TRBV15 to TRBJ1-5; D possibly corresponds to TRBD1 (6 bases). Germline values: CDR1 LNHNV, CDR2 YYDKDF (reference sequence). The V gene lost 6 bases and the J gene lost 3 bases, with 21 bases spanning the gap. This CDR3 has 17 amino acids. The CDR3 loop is CATRKVSGAWNNQPQHF. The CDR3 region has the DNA TGTGCCACCAGAAAAGTCTCGGGGGCATGGAACAATCAGCCCCAGCATTTT.

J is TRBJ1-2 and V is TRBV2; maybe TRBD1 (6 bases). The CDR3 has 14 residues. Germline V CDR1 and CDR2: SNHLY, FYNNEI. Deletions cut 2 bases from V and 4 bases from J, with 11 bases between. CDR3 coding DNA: TGTGCCAGCAGTGAAACAGGGAGGGGCTATGGCTACACCTTC. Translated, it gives CASSETGRGYGYTF.

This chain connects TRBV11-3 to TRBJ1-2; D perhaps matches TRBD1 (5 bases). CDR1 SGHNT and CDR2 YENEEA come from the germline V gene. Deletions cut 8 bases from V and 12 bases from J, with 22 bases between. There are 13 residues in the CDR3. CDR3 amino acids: CASWDPYTRRDTF. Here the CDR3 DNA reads TGTGCCAGCTGGGACCCTTACACCCGTCGGGACACCTTC.

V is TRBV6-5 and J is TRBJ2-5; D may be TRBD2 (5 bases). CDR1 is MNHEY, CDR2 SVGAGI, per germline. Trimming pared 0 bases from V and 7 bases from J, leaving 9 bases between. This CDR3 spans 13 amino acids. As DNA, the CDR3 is TGTGCCAGCAGTTACTCGATTGCGGGGACCCAGTACTTC. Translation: CASSYSIAGTQYF.

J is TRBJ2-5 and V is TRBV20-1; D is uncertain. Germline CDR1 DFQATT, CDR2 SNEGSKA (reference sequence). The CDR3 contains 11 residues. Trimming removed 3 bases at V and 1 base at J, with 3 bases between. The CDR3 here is CSASPQETQYF. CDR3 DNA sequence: TGCAGTGCTAGCCCCCAAGAGACCCAGTACTTC.

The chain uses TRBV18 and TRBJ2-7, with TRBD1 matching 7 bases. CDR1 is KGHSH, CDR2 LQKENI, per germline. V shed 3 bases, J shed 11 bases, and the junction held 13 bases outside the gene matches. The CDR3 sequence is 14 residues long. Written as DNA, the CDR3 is TGTGCCAGCTCACCGCCAAGCAGCGACAGGGTGGAGTACTTC. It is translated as CASSPPSSDRVEYF.

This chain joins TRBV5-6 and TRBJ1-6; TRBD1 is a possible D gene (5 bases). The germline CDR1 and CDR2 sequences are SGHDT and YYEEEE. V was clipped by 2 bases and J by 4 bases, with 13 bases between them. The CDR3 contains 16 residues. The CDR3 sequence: CASSLAGRVYNSPLHF. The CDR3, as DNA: TGTGCCAGCAGCTTAGCAGGGCGGGTGTATAATTCACCCCTCCACTTT.

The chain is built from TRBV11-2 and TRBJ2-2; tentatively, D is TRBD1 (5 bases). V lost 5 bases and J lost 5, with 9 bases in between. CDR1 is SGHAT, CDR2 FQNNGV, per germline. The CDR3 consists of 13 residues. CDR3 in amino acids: CASSVRDTGELFF. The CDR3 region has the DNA TGTGCCAGCAGCGTCAGGGATACCGGGGAGCTGTTTTTT.

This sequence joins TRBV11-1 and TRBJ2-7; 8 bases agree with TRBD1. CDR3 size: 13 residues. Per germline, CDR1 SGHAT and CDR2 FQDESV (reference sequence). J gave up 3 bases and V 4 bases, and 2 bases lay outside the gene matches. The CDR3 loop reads CASSSGQGYEQYV. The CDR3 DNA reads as TGTGCCAGCAGCTCCGGACAGGGCTACGAGCAGTACGTC.

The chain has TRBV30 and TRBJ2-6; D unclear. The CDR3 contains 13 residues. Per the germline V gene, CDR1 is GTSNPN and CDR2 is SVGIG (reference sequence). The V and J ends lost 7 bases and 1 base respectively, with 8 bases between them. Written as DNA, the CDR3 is TGTGCCTTTGGTATGTCTGGGGCCAACGTCCTGACTTTC. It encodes CAFGMSGANVLTF.

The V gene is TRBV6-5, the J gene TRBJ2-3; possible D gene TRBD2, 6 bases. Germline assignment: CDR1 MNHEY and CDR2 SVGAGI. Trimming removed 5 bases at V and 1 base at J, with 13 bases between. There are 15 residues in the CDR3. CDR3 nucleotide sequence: TGTGCCAGCAGTCTCGGGAGCCGAGGCACAGATACGCAGTATTTT. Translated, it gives CASSLGSRGTDTQYF.

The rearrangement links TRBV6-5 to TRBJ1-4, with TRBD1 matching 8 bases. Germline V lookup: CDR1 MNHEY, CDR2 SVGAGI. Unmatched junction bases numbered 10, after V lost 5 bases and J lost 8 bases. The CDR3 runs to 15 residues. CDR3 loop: CASSPTGGGDEKLFF. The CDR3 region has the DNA TGTGCCAGCAGTCCTACAGGGGGGGGCGACGAAAAACTGTTTTTT.

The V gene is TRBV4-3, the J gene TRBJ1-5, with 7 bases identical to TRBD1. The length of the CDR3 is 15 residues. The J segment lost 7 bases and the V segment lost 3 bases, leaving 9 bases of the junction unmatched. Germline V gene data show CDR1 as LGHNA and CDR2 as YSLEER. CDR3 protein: CASSQDTGEGQPQHF. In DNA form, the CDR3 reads TGCGCCAGCAGCCAGGACACAGGGGAAGGGCAGCCCCAGCATTTT.

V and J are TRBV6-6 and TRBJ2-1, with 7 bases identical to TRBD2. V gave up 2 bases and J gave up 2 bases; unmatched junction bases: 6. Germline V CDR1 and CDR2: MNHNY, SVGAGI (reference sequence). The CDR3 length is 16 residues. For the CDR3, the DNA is TGTGCCAGCAGTTACCCCCCTAGCGGTGCCTACAATGAGCAGTTCTTC. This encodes CASSYPPSGAYNEQFF.

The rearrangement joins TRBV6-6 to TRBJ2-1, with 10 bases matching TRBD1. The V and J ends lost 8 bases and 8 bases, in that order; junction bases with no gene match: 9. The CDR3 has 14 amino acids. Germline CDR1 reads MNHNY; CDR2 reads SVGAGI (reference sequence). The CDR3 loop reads CASGRRDRGHEQFF. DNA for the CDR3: TGTGCCAGCGGCCGCCGGGACAGGGGACATGAGCAGTTCTTC.

In DNA form, the CDR3 reads TGCAGCGGCCGGGACGCGGGGAGAACTGAAGCTTTCTTT. Translated: CSGRDAGRTEAFF. The V gene is TRBV29-1, the J gene TRBJ1-1; possibly TRBD1 for D (5 bases). CDR3 size: 13 residues. Trimming removed 7 bases from V and 5 bases from J, with 17 bases in between. CDR1 and CDR2 (germline): SQVTM, ANQGSEA.